The rows below give T cell receptor beta chains drawn from one sample of a study of T cell repertoires in cytomegalovirus infection. A single record per CDR3 protein comes from TCRdb applying MiXCR to the reads. The sample contains hundreds of thousands of distinct CDR3 sequences, roughly a third of which appear only once. Antigen specificity for these receptors is unknown. The sequencing here drew on cultured PBMCs, taken from culture after CMV antigen stimulation. These receptor sequences come from a human donor in good health (CMV status not recorded). Some clones in this sample may be carry-over from other donors' samples. Each CDR3 is given with its conserved first and last residue. Each record gives: D gene, clone size, CDR3 length, V gene, J gene, CDR3 DNA, CDR3 protein. The D gene is left open where the match is weak. Some rows mark clone size as missing; the rest say once, few, many or name a class of expanded clone.

TRBD1	many	15	TRBV7-2	TRBJ1-5	TGTGCCAGCAGCTCAGGACAGGGAGCTAATCAGCCCCAGCATTTT	CASSSGQGANQPQHF
.	few	12	TRBV12-3/TRBV12-4	TRBJ1-5	TGTGCCAGCAGTTTAGCTCCTCAGCCCCAGCATTTT	CASSLAPQPQHF
.	few	19	TRBV6-2/TRBV6-3	TRBJ2-7	TGTGCCAGCACCGCCAACACCGGGACCCATAATCTCCCCCCCTACGAGCAGTACTTC	CASTANTGTHNLPPYEQYF
TRBD2	.	15	TRBV11-2	TRBJ2-1	TGTGCCAGCGGCGGGACTAGCGGTCCGGGGGATGAGCAGTTCTTC	CASGGTSGPGDEQFF
.	few	16	TRBV7-3	TRBJ2-1	TGTGCCAGCAGCCCCTTGACTCCCCCTACCTACAATGAGCAGTTCTTC	CASSPLTPPTYNEQFF
.	.	13	TRBV27	TRBJ2-7	TGTGCCAGCAGACAGGGAAGCTTCTACGAGCAGTACTTC	CASRQGSFYEQYF
.	once	14	TRBV7-6	TRBJ1-2	TGTGCCAGCAGATCCGGGGACGGAAACTATGGCTACACCTTC	CASRSGDGNYGYTF
.	.	16	TRBV5-4	TRBJ1-1	TGTGCCAGCAGCTTGTCGCTACAGGCGGTGAACACTGAAGCTTTCTTT	CASSLSLQAVNTEAFF
.	.	13	TRBV29-1	TRBJ2-1	TGCAGCGTTTGGACTGAAGGGCCCAATGAGCAGTTCTTC	CSVWTEGPNEQFF
.	.	13	TRBV9	TRBJ2-5	TGTGCCAGCAGCGTAGGTGGGGGAAAGACCCAGTACTTC	CASSVGGGKTQYF
.	few	13	TRBV28	TRBJ2-7	TGTGCCAGCAGACCCGACAGTACCTACGAGCAGTACTTC	CASRPDSTYEQYF
TRBD2	few	14	TRBV4-1	TRBJ2-1	TGCGCCAGCAGCCCCGCGGGGGGAACCTATGAGCAGTTCTTC	CASSPAGGTYEQFF
TRBD1	.	17	TRBV28	TRBJ2-2	TGTGCCAGCAGTTTTTTCCCGGGACAGTCGAACACCGGGGAGCTGTTTTTT	CASSFFPGQSNTGELFF
.	few	16	TRBV5-6	TRBJ1-3	TGTGCCAGCAGCTTGGGGACAACCGCTCCGGGAAACACCATATATTTT	CASSLGTTAPGNTIYF
.	.	13	TRBV20-1	TRBJ1-4	TGCAGTGCTAGGGGTGGCCATAATGAAAAACTGTTTTTT	CSARGGHNEKLFF
.	.	17	TRBV6-6	TRBJ1-2	TGTGCCAGCAACCAACGGTGGACCGGGGTCGCTAACTATGGCTACACCTTC	CASNQRWTGVANYGYTF